This entry features one T cell receptor (beta chain) sequence. The antigen remains unidentified. This sample stems from a study of graft-versus-host responses after intestinal transplantation. V shed 0 bases and J shed 0 bases, with 14 bases lying between them. The germline CDR1 and CDR2 sequences are MGHRA and YSYEKL. The CDR3 runs to 17 residues. Some clones are missing from TCRdb's copy, which holds only in-frame ones; the method was immunoSEQ multiplex PCR. This table holds fewer than 85,000 clones, 70% to 90% found once. The study's findings and limits: Researchers found peak circulating GvH clone levels linked to early post-transplant HvG declines. Clonal ratios of graft-versus-host to host-versus-graft in allografts were high for patients exhibiting graft-donor T cell macrochimerism. Ileal or blood samples showed some GvH clones first, and such clones were also found in recipient marrow.

V gene TRBV4-1 combines with J gene TRBJ1-2; D gene ambiguous. The sequenced sample was unstimulated CD8+ T cells sorted from spleen or lymph node cells, obtained before intestinal transplant. This clonotype originated in a human donor who received an intestinal transplant. In DNA, the CDR3 is TGCGCCAGCAGCCAAGATAGGTTGGAGTTAGCTAACTATGGCTACACCTTC. It codes for CASSQDRLELANYGYTF.